The 10 T cell receptor beta chains presented below share a single source sample, sequenced in a study of shared clonotypes between healthy human individuals. Here immunoSEQ multiplex PCR was the method, and the copy in TCRdb shows in-frame clones only, minus some. The sample holds about 490,000 clones; approximately 79% are singletons and the top ten take roughly 12%. The source material was PBMCs. These receptors all come from a woman aged 40 to 50 in good health. Some clones in this sample may be carry-over from other donors' samples.

In regard to this clone: Sequence at one end of the junction differs from germline and may be a read error. Different DNA sequences within this sample yield the same CDR3. The chain has TRBV7-8 and TRBJ2-5; 11 bases are shared with TRBD2. The last part of the DNA fits TRBJ2-7 better; the J call may be wrong. The CDR3 loop spans 14 amino acids. CDR1 and CDR2 (germline): SGHVS, FQNEAQ. The CDR3 region is CASSLAGGPYEQYF. The CDR3 nucleotides are TGTGCCAGCAGCCTAGCGGGAGGCCCCTACGAGCAGTACTTC.

The rearrangement links TRBV28 to TRBJ1-5; maybe TRBD1 (5 bases). V lost 1 base, J lost 0 bases, and 13 bases lay in between. This CDR3 is built from 17 residues. Germline V lookup: CDR1 MDHEN, CDR2 SYDVKM. CDR3 sequence: CASSLSGRAGSNQPQHF. The DNA for the CDR3 is TGTGCCAGCAGTTTATCGGGCAGGGCTGGTAGCAATCAGCCCCAGCATTTT.

The genes are TRBV7-3 and TRBJ2-7; D ambiguous. CDR1 is SGHTA and CDR2 is FQGTGA in the germline V gene. Deletions cut 0 bases from V and 4 bases from J, with 7 bases between. The CDR3 runs to 13 residues. CDR3 sequence reads: CASSLTAEYEQYF. The CDR3 DNA sequence: TGTGCCAGCAGCTTAACAGCAGAATACGAGCAGTACTTC.

V and J are TRBV6-1 and TRBJ1-1; a possible D gene is TRBD1 (6 bases). V lost 6 bases and J 5 bases, leaving 16 bases between the germline ends. Per the germline V gene, CDR1 is MNHNS and CDR2 is SASEGT. This CDR3 is 14 amino acids long. The CDR3 loop is CASSAKGGWTEAFF. Here the CDR3 DNA reads TGTGCCAGCAGCGCGAAGGGGGGGTGGACTGAAGCTTTCTTT.

This clone showed up just a few times. The V call is TRBV7-3, the J call TRBJ2-1; 14 positions agree with TRBD2. Germline lookup yields CDR1 SGHTA and CDR2 FQGTGA. CDR3 length: 15 residues. The trim removed 5 bases at V and 8 bases at J, leaving 5 bases unmatched. CDR3 region: CASSLGTSGSDEQFF. CDR3 coding DNA: TGTGCCAGCAGCCTTGGGACTAGCGGGAGCGATGAGCAGTTCTTC.

This chain uses TRBV4-2 with TRBJ1-1; D unresolved. The CDR3 is made up of 17 amino acids. V was pared by 0 bases and J by 7 bases, with 21 bases between. Germline-derived CDR1 and CDR2 are LGHNA and YNFKEQ. CDR3 DNA sequence: TGTGCCAGCAGCCAAGAAATCTCCGGGGAGAACGGGAATGAAGCTTTCTTT. It encodes CASSQEISGENGNEAFF.

The rearrangement joins TRBV5-6 to TRBJ2-7; possible D gene TRBD2, 6 bases. The CDR3 loop spans 13 amino acids. In germline, CDR1 is SGHDT, CDR2 YYEEEE. Trimming left V 1 base short and J 7 bases short, with 12 bases between. This CDR3 reads CASSLYMAGEQYF. The CDR3, as DNA: TGTGCCAGCAGCTTGTATATGGCGGGGGAGCAGTACTTC.

Ten or more counts support this clone. This chain joins TRBV30 and TRBJ1-2, with unresolved D. V lost 4 bases to trimming and J lost 0 bases, with 9 bases between them. This CDR3 has 13 amino acids. Germline CDR1 and CDR2: GTSNPN and SVGIG (reference sequence). CDR3 nucleotides: TGTGCCTGGAAGGCTCCCCCTAACTATGGCTACACCTTC. This gives the protein CAWKAPPNYGYTF.

This chain's CDR3 is CASSLKAGNTEAFF. CDR3 nucleotides: TGTGCCAGCAGCTTAAAGGCAGGGAACACTGAAGCTTTCTTT. The chain joins TRBV7-9 to TRBJ1-1; D gene uncertain. V gave up 2 bases and J gave up 1 base, with 8 bases separating them. Looked up from germline, CDR1 is SEHNR and CDR2 is FQNEAQ (reference sequence). This CDR3 region has 14 residues.

This chain links TRBV19 with TRBJ1-1, with a weak D call TRBD1 (5 bases). The V gene's germline CDR1 is LNHDA and CDR2 SQIVND (reference sequence). The CDR3 totals 15 residues. The V end was cut by 7 bases, the J end by 4 bases, with 19 bases between. The CDR3 DNA is TGTGCCAGTACCGATGGGGCAGGCGGGAGCACTGAAGCTTTCTTT. Amino acid sequence: CASTDGAGGSTEAFF.